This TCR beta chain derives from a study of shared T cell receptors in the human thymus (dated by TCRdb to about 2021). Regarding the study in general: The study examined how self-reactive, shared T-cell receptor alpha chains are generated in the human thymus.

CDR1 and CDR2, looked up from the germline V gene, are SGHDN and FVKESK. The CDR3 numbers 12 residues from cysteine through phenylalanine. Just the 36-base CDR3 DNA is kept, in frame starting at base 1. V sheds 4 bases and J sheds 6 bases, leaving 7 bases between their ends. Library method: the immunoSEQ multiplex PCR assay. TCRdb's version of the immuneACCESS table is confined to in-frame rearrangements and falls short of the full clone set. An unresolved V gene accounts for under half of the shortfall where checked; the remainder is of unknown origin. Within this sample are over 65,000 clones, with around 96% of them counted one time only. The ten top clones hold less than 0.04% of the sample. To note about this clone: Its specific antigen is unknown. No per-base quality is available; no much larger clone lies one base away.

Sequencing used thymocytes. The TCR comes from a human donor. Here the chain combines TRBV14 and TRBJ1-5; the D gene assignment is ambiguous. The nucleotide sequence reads TGTGCCAGCAGCCCACAATCTCAGCCCCAGCATTTT. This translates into CASSPQSQPQHF.